Each of the 12 T cell receptor beta chains below was sequenced from the same sample in a study of control samples from healthy donors and cancer patients (dated by TCRdb to about 2020). Library preparation used the immunoSEQ multiplex PCR assay. Sourced from immuneACCESS, this table was stored by TCRdb with only in-frame sequences that have V and J called. A share of the clones is absent; for the studies checked, an unresolved V gene accounts for under half, and the remainder has no known explanation. This sample gives about 120,000 clones in total; approximately 90% of them show up just once. Of the sample, 2.3% falls within the top ten clones. The sequenced material came from blood. The receptors were gathered from a woman aged 70-85 years in good health.

This clone was detected a few times. The chain carries TRBV19 and TRBJ1-2, with D perhaps matching TRBD1 (6 bases). In germline, CDR1 is LNHDA, CDR2 SQIVND (reference sequence). The CDR3 covers 17 residues. The V gene lost 3 bases and the J gene lost 4 bases, with 21 bases spanning the gap. CDR3 DNA: TGTGCCAGTAGTATGGGAGTTGGGCAGGGGCTCATCTATGGCTACACCTTC. This codes for CASSMGVGQGLIYGYTF.

The chain employs TRBV5-1 and TRBJ2-1; TRBD2 might be the D (7 bases). V lost 1 base and J 0 bases, leaving 14 bases between the germline ends. The CDR3 is made up of 17 amino acids. Germline V gene sequence: CDR1 SGHRS, CDR2 YFSETQ. The CDR3 DNA is TGCGCCAGCAGCTTGATGGGGGGGCTGAGCTCCTACAATGAGCAGTTCTTC. It codes for CASSLMGGLSSYNEQFF.

This clone showed up just once. This chain joins TRBV19 and TRBJ1-2; TRBD1 might be the D (6 bases). This CDR3 contains 13 residues. Germline V gene data show CDR1 as LNHDA and CDR2 as SQIVND (reference sequence). V lost 5 bases to trimming and J lost 8 bases, with 15 bases between them. CDR3 bases: TGTGCCAGTAGTGATGGGGGGGCCGGGGGCTACACCTTC. This translates into CASSDGGAGGYTF.

V is TRBV5-1 and J is TRBJ2-5; 7 positions match TRBD1. Per the germline V gene, CDR1 is SGHRS and CDR2 is YFSETQ. J was trimmed by 4 bases and V by 4 bases; bases with no gene match: 10. This CDR3 is built from 15 residues. CDR3 region: CASSPSTGDRETQYF. The CDR3 DNA reads as TGCGCCAGCAGCCCTTCAACAGGGGACCGAGAGACCCAGTACTTC.

V usage is TRBV7-2 and J usage is TRBJ1-1; D is undetermined. CDR3 length: 13 residues. V dropped 1 base and J dropped 6 bases, with 9 bases sitting between them. Germline CDR1 is SGHTA and CDR2 is FQGNSA. This CDR3 reads CASSLERRAEAFF. The CDR3 nucleotides are TGTGCCAGCAGCTTAGAGCGTAGGGCTGAAGCTTTCTTT.

J is TRBJ1-1 and V is TRBV6-2 or TRBV6-3, with D hard to call. Germline V gives CDR1 MNHEY, CDR2 SVGEGT. The V end lost 0 bases, the J end lost 1 base, and 6 bases lay between the germline ends. The CDR3 length is 14 residues. CDR3 sequence reads: CASSYSWGNTEAFF. The CDR3 DNA reads as TGTGCCAGCAGTTACTCCTGGGGGAACACTGAAGCTTTCTTT.

The chain uses TRBV12-3 or TRBV12-4 and TRBJ2-2; TRBD1 aligns across 7 bases. The CDR3 runs 13 residues. Trimming removed 8 bases from V and 6 bases from J; junction bases left unmatched: 6. CDR3 sequence: CASRTGAPGELFF. CDR3 nucleotide sequence: TGTGCCAGCCGCACAGGGGCCCCCGGGGAGCTGTTTTTT.

This chain connects TRBV7-9 to TRBJ1-6; 8 nucleotides line up with TRBD1. Germline V lookup: CDR1 SEHNR, CDR2 FQNEAQ (reference sequence). The CDR3 consists of 15 residues. The V segment lost 8 bases and the J segment 7 bases; nucleotides outside the gene matches: 10. The CDR3 reads CASQPRTGSNSPLHF. CDR3 DNA sequence: TGTGCCAGCCAACCCCGGACAGGGTCGAATTCACCCCTCCACTTT. The full variable domain, in which reference TRBV7-9 and TRBJ1-6 provide the parts outside the CDR3, is DTGVSQNPRHKITKRGQNVTFRCDPISEHNRLYWYRQTLGQGPEFLTYFQNEAQLEKSRLLSDRFSAERPKGSFSTLEIQRTEQGDSAMYLCASQPRTGSNSPLHFGNGTRLTVT.

The chain employs TRBV9 and TRBJ2-7, with D uncertain. This CDR3 has 14 amino acids. Per germline, CDR1 SGDLS and CDR2 YYNGEE. V lost 0 bases, J lost 2 bases, and 9 bases lay in between. CDR3 in amino acids: CASSVGDGPYEQYF. The CDR3 region has the DNA TGTGCCAGCAGCGTAGGAGACGGACCCTACGAGCAGTACTTC.

The V call is TRBV20-1, the J call TRBJ1-5; TRBD1 aligns across 7 bases. J gave up 9 bases and V 3 bases, and 8 bases lay outside the gene matches. This CDR3 region has 13 residues. Germline assignment: CDR1 DFQATT and CDR2 SNEGSKA (reference sequence). CDR3 region: CSASYPGGLPQHF. The CDR3, as DNA: TGCAGTGCTAGTTATCCAGGGGGTCTGCCCCAGCATTTT.

The genes are TRBV21-1 and TRBJ1-1. TRBV21-1 is a recognized pseudogene. The CDR3 has 14 residues. The CDR3 region is CASSKGGGIAEAFF. The DNA for the CDR3 is TGTGCCAGCAGCAAAGGTGGAGGGATCGCTGAAGCTTTCTTT.

The V gene is TRBV18, the J gene TRBJ1-6; 9 nucleotides agree with TRBD1. This CDR3 has 15 amino acids. Germline V gene lookup returns CDR1 KGHSH and CDR2 LQKENI. V lost 6 bases to trimming and J lost 9 bases; unmatched junction nucleotides: 9. CDR3 sequence (DNA): TGTGCCAGCTCGCCGGGGGAGACAGGGGGTTCACCCCTCCACTTT. Protein sequence: CASSPGETGGSPLHF.